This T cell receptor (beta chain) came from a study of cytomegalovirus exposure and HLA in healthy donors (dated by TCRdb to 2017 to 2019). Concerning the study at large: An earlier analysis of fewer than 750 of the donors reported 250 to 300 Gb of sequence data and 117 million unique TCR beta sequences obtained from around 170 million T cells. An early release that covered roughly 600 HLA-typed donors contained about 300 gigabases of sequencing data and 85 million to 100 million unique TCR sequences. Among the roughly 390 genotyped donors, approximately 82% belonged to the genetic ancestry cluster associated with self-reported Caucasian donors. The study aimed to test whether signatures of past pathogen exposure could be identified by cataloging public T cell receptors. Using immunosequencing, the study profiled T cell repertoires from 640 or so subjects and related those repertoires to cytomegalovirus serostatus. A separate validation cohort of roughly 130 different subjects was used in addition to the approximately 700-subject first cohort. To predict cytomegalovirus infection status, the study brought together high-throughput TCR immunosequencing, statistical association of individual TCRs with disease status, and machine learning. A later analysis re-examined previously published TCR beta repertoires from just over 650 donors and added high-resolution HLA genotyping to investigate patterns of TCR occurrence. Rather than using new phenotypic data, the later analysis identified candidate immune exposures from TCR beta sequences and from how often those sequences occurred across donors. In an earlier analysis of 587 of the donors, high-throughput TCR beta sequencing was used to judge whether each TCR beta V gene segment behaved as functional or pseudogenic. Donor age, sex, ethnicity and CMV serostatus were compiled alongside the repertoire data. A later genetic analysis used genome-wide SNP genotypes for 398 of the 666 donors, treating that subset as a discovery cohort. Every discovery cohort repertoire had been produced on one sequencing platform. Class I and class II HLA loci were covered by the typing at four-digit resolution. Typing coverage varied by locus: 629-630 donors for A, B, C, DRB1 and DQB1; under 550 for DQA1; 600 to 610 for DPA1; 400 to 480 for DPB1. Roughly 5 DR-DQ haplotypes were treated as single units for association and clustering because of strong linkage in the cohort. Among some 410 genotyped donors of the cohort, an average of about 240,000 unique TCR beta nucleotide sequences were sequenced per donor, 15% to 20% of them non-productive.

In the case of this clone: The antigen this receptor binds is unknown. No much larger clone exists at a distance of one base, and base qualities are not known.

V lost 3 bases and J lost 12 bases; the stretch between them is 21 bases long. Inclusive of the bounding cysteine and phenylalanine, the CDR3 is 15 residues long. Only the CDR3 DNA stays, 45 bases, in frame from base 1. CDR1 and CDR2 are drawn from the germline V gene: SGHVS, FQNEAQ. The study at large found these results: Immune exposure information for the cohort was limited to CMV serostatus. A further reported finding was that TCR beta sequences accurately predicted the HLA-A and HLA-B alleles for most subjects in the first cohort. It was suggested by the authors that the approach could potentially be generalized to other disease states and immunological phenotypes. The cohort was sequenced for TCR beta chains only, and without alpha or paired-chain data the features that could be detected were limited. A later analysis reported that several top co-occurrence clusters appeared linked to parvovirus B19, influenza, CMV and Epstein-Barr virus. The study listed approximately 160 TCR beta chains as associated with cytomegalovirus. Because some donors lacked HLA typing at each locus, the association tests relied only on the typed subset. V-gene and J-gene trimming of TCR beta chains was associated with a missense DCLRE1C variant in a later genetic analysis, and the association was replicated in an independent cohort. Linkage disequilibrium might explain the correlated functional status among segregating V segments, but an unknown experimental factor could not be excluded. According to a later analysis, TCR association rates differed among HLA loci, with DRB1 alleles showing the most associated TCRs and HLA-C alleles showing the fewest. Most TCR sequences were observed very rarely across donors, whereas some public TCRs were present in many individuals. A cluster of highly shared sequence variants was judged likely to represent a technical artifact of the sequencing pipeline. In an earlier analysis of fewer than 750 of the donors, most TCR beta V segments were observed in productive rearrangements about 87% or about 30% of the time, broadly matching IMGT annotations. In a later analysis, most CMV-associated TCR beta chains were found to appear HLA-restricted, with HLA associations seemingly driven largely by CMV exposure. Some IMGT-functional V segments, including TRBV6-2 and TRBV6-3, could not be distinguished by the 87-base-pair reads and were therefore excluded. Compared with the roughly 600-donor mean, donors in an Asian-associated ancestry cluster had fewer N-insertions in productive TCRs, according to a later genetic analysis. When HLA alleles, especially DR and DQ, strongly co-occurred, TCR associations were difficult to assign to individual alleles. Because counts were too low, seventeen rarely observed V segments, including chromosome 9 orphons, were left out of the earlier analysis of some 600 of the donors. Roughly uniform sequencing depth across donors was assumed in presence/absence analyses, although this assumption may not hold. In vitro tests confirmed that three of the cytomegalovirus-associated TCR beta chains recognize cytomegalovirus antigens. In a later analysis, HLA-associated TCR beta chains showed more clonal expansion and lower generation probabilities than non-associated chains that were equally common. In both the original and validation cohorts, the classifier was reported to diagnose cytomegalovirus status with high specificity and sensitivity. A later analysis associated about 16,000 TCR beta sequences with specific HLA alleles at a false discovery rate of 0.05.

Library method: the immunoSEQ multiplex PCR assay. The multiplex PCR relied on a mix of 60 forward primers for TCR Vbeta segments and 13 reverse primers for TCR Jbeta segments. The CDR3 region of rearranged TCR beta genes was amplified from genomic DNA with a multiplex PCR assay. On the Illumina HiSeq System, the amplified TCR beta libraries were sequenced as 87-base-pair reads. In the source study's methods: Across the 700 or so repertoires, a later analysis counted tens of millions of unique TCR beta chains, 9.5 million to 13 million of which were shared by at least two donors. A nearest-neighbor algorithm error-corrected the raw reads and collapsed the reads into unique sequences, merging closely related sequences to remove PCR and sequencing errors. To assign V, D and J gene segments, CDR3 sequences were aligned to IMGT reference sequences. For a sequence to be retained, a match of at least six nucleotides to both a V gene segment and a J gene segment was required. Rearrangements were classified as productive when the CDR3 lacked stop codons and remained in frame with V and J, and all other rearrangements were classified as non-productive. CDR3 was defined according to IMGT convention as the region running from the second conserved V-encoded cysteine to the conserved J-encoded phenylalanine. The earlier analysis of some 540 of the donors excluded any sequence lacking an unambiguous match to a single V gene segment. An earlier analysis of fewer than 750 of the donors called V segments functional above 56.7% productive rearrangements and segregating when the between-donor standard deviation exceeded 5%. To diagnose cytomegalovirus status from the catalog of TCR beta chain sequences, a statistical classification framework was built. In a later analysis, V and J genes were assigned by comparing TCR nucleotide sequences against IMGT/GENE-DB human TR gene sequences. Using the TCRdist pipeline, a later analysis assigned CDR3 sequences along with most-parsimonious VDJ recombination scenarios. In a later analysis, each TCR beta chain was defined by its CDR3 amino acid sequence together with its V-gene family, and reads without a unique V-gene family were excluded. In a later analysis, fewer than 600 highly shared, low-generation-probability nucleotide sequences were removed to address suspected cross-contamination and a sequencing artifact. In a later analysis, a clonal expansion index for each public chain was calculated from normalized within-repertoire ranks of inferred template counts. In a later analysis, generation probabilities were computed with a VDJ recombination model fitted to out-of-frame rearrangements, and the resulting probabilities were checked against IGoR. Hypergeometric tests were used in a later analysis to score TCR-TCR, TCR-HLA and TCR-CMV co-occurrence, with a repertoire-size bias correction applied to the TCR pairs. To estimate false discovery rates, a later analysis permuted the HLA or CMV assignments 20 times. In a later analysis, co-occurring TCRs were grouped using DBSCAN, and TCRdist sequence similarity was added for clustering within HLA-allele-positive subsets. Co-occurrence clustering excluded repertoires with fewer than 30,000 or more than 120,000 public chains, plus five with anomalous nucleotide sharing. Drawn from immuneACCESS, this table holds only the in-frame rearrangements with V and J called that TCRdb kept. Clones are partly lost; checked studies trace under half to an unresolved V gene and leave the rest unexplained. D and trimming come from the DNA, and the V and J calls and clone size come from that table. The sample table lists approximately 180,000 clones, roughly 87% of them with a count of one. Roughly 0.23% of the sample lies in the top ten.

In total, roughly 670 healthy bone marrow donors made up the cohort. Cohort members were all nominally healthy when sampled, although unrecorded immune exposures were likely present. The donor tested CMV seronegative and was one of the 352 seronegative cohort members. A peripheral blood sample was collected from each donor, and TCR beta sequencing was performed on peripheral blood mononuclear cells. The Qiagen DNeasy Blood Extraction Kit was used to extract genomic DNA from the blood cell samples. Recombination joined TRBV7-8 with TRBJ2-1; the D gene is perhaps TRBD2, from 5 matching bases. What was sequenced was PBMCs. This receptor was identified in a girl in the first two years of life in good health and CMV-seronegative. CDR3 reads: CASSLGAPPRLGQFF. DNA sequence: TGTGCCAGCAGCTTGGGAGCCCCCCCCAGGTTAGGGCAGTTCTTC.